This T cell receptor beta chain was captured by sequencing in a study of vaccination and CD4 T cells after COVID-19. Treatment here: approximately nine-day PBMC culture with coronavirus spike peptide pools or control peptides (ViraFEST assay). Peptide pool stimulation in ViraFEST expanded antigen-specific T cells, whose TCRs were then sequenced. Notes on the study in general: The researchers studied relatively few convalescent patients and omitted early post-infection timepoints.

Trimming took off 2 bases at V and 1 base at J, with 9 bases between the two ends. The CDR3 totals 15 residues. CDR1 is KGHSH, CDR2 LQKENI, per germline. The assay that was used to sequence DNA from cultured CD4+ T cells was the Oncomine TCR Beta short-read assay. TCRdb itself ran the PCR reads through MiXCR, one entry per CDR3 protein. The table records about 15,000 distinct CDR3 sequences, around 46% of them present only once. On this clonotype itself: Its target is not known.

The material sequenced was CD4+ T cells from blood, cultured in vitro. The TCR sequence derives from a human donor who had recovered from COVID-19. The chain carries TRBV18 and TRBJ2-1, with D perhaps matching TRBD1 or TRBD2 (5 bases each). Here the CDR3 DNA reads TGTGCCAGCTCACCAACGGGACGGTCCTACAATGAGCAGTTCTTC. Translation gives CASSPTGRSYNEQFF.